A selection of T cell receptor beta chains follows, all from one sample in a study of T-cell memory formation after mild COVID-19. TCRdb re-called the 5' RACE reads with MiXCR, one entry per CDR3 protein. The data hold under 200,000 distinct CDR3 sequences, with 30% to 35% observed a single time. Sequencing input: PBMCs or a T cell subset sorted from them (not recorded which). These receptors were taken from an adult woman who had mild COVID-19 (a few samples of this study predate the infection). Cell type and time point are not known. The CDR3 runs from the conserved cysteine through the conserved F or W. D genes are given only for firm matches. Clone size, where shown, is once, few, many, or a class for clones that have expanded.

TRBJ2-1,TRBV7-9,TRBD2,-,CASSLGAGVDEQFF,TGTGCCAGCAGCTTAGGGGCGGGAGTGGATGAGCAGTTCTTC
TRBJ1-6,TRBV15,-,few,CATSSGAGFGNSPLHF,TGTGCCACCAGCAGCGGGGCGGGATTCGGTAATTCACCCCTCCACTTT
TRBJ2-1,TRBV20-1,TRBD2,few,CSARDLVAGGPRDNEQFF,TGCAGTGCTAGAGATTTGGTAGCGGGAGGGCCTAGGGACAATGAGCAGTTCTTC
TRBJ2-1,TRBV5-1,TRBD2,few,CASSLPTSGGLNEQFF,TGCGCCAGCAGCTTACCGACTAGCGGGGGGCTTAATGAGCAGTTCTTC
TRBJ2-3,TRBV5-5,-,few,CASSFPGQTGDTQYF,TGTGCCAGCAGCTTCCCCGGCCAGACCGGGGATACGCAGTATTTT
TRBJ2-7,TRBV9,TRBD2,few,CASSPSRDGREQYF,TGTGCCAGCAGCCCTAGTAGGGACGGGAGGGAGCAGTACTTC
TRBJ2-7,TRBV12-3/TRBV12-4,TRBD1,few,CASTRTGPYEQYF,TGTGCCAGCACCAGGACAGGGCCCTACGAGCAGTACTTC
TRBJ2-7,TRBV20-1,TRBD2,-,CSARGSGTRRGYEQYF,TGCAGTGCTAGAGGGAGCGGGACCCGGCGGGGCTACGAGCAGTACTTC
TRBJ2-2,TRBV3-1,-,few,CASSQVSRGSYTGELFF,TGTGCCAGCAGCCAAGTAAGTCGCGGCAGTTACACCGGGGAGCTGTTTTTT
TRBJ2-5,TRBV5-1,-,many,CASSLALGGETQYF,TGCGCCAGCAGCTTGGCCCTGGGTGGAGAGACCCAGTACTTC
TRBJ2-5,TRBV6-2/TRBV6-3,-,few,CASSYRLAETQYF,TGTGCCAGCAGTTACCGGCTAGCCGAGACCCAGTACTTC
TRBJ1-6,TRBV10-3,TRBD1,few,CAISESRQGGDSPLHF,TGTGCCATCAGTGAGTCCCGACAGGGGGGGGATTCACCCCTCCACTTT
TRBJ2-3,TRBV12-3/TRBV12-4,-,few,CASSLRGAPSTDMQYF,TGTGCCAGCAGTCTCAGGGGGGCCCCCTCCACAGATATGCAGTATTTT
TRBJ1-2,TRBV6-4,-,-,CASKDPAGYGYTF,TGTGCCAGCAAGGACCCGGCGGGTTATGGCTACACCTTC
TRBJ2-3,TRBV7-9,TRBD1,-,CASSLVSGQTDTQYF,TGTGCCAGCAGCTTAGTTTCGGGACAGACAGATACGCAGTATTTT
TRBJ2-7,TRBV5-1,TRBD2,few,CASSLQSGLAEQYF,TGCGCCAGCAGCTTACAGAGTGGACTAGCGGAGCAGTACTTC
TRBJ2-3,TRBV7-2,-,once,CASTSPLGMTARADTQYF,TGTGCCAGCACCTCGCCCCTGGGGATGACCGCCCGAGCAGATACGCAGTATTTT
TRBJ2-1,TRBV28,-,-,CASSRGRTQAYNEQFF,TGTGCCAGCAGTAGAGGCCGGACGCAGGCCTACAATGAGCAGTTCTTC
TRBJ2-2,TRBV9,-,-,CASSVRDPPTGELFF,TGTGCCAGCAGCGTACGGGACCCTCCCACCGGGGAGCTGTTTTTT
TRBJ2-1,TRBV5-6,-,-,CASTLVRDDEQFF,TGTGCCAGCACTCTGGTCAGGGACGATGAGCAGTTCTTC
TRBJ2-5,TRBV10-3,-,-,CAISDLARETQYF,TGTGCCATCAGTGACTTGGCCCGGGAGACCCAGTACTTC
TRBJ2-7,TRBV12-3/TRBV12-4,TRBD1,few,CASSFDDRVSEQYF,TGTGCCAGCAGTTTCGACGACAGGGTAAGCGAGCAGTACTTC
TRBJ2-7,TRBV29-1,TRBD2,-,CSIKAGVRYEQYF,TGCAGCATTAAAGCGGGAGTGCGTTACGAGCAGTACTTC
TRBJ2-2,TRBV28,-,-,CASSRTRELFF,TGTGCCAGCAGTCGGACCAGGGAGCTGTTTTTT
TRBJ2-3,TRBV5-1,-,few,CASGPALSPDTQYF,TGCGCCAGCGGGCCAGCCCTGAGCCCAGATACGCAGTATTTT
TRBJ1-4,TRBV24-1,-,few,CATRGLNEKLFF,TGTGCCACCAGAGGCCTAAATGAAAAACTGTTTTTT
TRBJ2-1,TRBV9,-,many,CASSLSPGSNEQFF,TGTGCCAGCAGCCTAAGCCCGGGGAGCAATGAGCAGTTCTTC
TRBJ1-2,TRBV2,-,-,CAGGYYGYTF,TGTGCCGGGGGCTACTATGGCTACACCTTC
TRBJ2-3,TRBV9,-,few,CASSPTPGRTDTQYF,TGTGCCAGCAGCCCCACCCCGGGCCGTACAGATACGCAGTATTTT
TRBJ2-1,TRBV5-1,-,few,CASSLDRGFGNEQFF,TGCGCCAGCAGCTTGGATAGGGGATTTGGCAATGAGCAGTTCTTC
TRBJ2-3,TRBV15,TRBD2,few,CATSRGAGGTDTQYF,TGTGCCACCAGCAGAGGGGCGGGAGGCACAGATACGCAGTATTTT
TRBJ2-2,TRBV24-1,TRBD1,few,CATRTGTGELFF,TGTGCCACGCGGACAGGGACCGGGGAGCTGTTTTTT
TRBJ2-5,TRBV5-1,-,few,CASGRGLSDGQETQYF,TGCGCCAGCGGCCGCGGGCTGTCGGATGGCCAAGAGACCCAGTACTTC
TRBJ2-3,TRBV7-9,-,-,CASSGWDSTDTQYF,TGTGCCAGCAGCGGTTGGGACAGCACAGATACGCAGTATTTT
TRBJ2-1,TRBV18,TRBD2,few,CASSLSSGSLWGEQFF,TGTGCCAGCTCACTTAGTAGCGGGAGCTTGTGGGGTGAGCAGTTCTTC
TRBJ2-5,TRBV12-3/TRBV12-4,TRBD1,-,CASSTGGIQETQYF,TGTGCCAGCAGTACAGGGGGGATCCAAGAGACCCAGTACTTC
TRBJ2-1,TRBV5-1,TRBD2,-,CASSLDPGGREQFF,TGCGCCAGCAGCTTGGATCCGGGAGGGCGAGAGCAGTTCTTC
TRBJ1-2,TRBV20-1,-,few,CSARGGWYGYTF,TGCAGTGCTAGAGGGGGATGGTATGGCTACACCTTC
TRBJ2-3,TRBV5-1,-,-,CASSHSYGPDTQYF,TGCGCCAGCAGCCATTCCTATGGACCCGATACGCAGTATTTT
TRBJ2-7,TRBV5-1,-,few,CASSLGQGNYEQYF,TGCGCCAGCAGCTTGGGGCAGGGGAACTACGAGCAGTACTTC
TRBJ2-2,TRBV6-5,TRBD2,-,CASSRLAENTGELFF,TGTGCCAGCAGCCGACTAGCGGAGAACACCGGGGAGCTGTTTTTT
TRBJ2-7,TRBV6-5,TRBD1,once,CASRPQGAGEQYF,TGTGCCAGCCGCCCCCAGGGGGCAGGGGAGCAGTACTTC
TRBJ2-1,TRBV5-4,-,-,CASSPRGGVGQFF,TGTGCCAGCAGCCCACGTGGGGGAGTCGGGCAGTTCTTC
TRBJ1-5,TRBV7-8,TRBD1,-,CASSSDRVGNQPQHF,TGTGCCAGCAGCTCAGACAGGGTTGGCAATCAGCCCCAGCATTTT
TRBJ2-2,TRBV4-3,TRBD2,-,CASSQEGGTSSNGELFF,TGCGCCAGCAGCCAAGAAGGGGGGACTAGCTCTAACGGGGAGCTGTTTTTT
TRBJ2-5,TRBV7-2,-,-,CASRLGWSQETQYF,TGTGCCAGCAGGTTGGGTTGGAGTCAAGAGACCCAGTACTTC
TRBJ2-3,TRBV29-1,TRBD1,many,CSVEDGTGATDTQYF,TGCAGCGTTGAAGATGGGACAGGGGCCACAGATACGCAGTATTTT
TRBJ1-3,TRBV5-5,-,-,CASSLGPGAGNTIYF,TGTGCCAGCAGCTTAGGTCCGGGGGCTGGAAACACCATATATTTT
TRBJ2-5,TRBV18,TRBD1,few,CASSLTGGETQYF,TGTGCCAGCTCGCTGACAGGGGGTGAGACCCAGTACTTC
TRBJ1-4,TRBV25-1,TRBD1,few,CASSETGLNEKLFF,TGTGCCAGCAGTGAGACAGGGTTAAATGAAAAACTGTTTTTT
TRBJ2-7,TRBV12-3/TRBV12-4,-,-,CASSPRLAQSYEQYF,TGTGCCAGCAGTCCCCGTCTAGCGCAATCCTACGAGCAGTACTTC
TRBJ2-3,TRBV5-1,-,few,CASSPNIQRRDTQYF,TGCGCCAGCAGCCCTAACATCCAGAGGAGAGATACGCAGTATTTT
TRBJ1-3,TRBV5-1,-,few,CASSLLGPGNTIYF,TGCGCCAGCAGCCTTCTAGGACCTGGAAACACCATATATTTT
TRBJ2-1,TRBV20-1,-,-,CSASLYNEQFF,TGCAGTGCTTCCTTGTACAATGAGCAGTTCTTC